This T cell receptor beta chain is from a study of OX40 agonist ivuxolimab in advanced cancers. Across the study: The drug used for patients, ivuxolimab, was an agonistic anti-OX40 (CD134) antibody. Patients received ivuxolimab, an intravenous treatment, every 2 weeks at 0.01 to 10 mg/kg. Eligibility admitted prior anti-PD-1, anti-PD-L1 or anti-CTLA-4 therapy; about 40% had some. General study results and limits: Dosing at 0.1 to 3.0 mg/kg was accompanied by clonal expansion of CD4+ and CD8+ blood T cells by week 6.

As to this clone: Its target is unknown.

The CDR3 contains 12 residues. V was clipped by 8 bases and J by 0 bases, with 5 bases between them. The V gene's germline CDR1 is LGHNT and CDR2 FRNRAP. Sequencing used immunoSEQ multiplex PCR; TCRdb keeps in-frame clones, though not all of them. The sample gives about 51,000 clones, around 77% of which show up once; approximately 2% is in the top ten. The rearrangement links TRBV12-5 to TRBJ1-3; D unresolved. The TCR was taken from an adult with an advanced solid tumor such as melanoma, head and neck, liver or kidney cancer. Sequencing used CD4+ or CD8+ T cells sorted from blood, obtained in a trial of the OX40 agonist ivuxolimab. The DNA of the CDR3 is TGTGCTAGTAAGGGCTCTGGAAACACCATATATTTT. This translates into CASKGSGNTIYF.